The 12 T cell receptor beta chains below all came from one sample that was sequenced in a study of CD8 T cells in ankylosing spondylitis. TCRdb re-called the 5' RACE reads with MiXCR, one entry per CDR3 protein. This table holds more than 650,000 distinct CDR3 sequences, 12% found once. These receptors have no identified antigens. Study results and caveats: Typical of ankylosing spondylitis blood, it appeared, was a TCR beta motif of roughly eight highly homologous variants.

The material sequenced was blood, either unsorted or a sorted T cell fraction (not recorded which). The receptors derive from a male donor with ankylosing spondylitis.

This clonotype has more than one count but fewer than ten. J is TRBJ2-3 and V is TRBV5-6; D is possibly TRBD2 (5 bases). V gave up 0 bases and J gave up 8 bases, with 10 bases separating them. Germline assignment: CDR1 SGHDT and CDR2 YYEEEE. The CDR3 contains 13 residues. The CDR3 DNA sequence: TGTGCCAGCAGCTTGGGTCCAGGAGGTACGCAGTATTTT. This sequence encodes CASSLGPGGTQYF.

The V and J genes are TRBV20-1 and TRBJ1-1, with unresolved D. There are 14 residues in the CDR3. Trimming pared 6 bases from V and 5 bases from J, leaving 19 bases between. Germline assignment: CDR1 DFQATT and CDR2 SNEGSKA (reference sequence). CDR3: CSAKPEAYYTEAFF. The CDR3 DNA is TGCAGTGCCAAGCCGGAAGCCTATTATACTGAAGCTTTCTTT.

V usage is TRBV20-1 and J usage is TRBJ2-7; tentatively, D is TRBD1 or TRBD2 (5 bases each). Per the germline V gene, CDR1 is DFQATT and CDR2 is SNEGSKA (reference sequence). V lost 3 bases to trimming and J lost 1 base, with 10 bases between them. The CDR3 has 13 amino acids. The CDR3 DNA is TGCAGTGCTAGGGGGGACGGTTCCTACGAGCAGTACTTC. This sequence encodes CSARGDGSYEQYF.

The chain joins TRBV11-1 to TRBJ2-1; D is ambiguous. Germline CDR1 is SGHAT and CDR2 is FQDESV (reference sequence). The V end lost 3 bases, the J end lost 3 bases, and 12 bases lay between the germline ends. CDR3 length equals 15 residues. CDR3 loop: CASSFLSILYNEQFF. DNA of the CDR3: TGTGCCAGCAGCTTCCTCAGCATCCTCTACAATGAGCAGTTCTTC.

This clonotype was counted a few times. The rearrangement joins TRBV20-1 to TRBJ2-3; D is ambiguous. CDR1 is DFQATT, CDR2 SNEGSKA, per germline (reference sequence). The CDR3 sequence is 15 residues long. V shed 6 bases and J shed 0 bases, with 16 bases lying between them. The CDR3 protein is CSALTVPSSTDTQYF. The CDR3 nucleotides read TGCAGTGCCCTCACCGTACCGTCTAGCACAGATACGCAGTATTTT.

In this sample, this clonotype turned up many times. The chain couples TRBV20-1 to TRBJ2-3; TRBD1 is a possible D gene (6 bases). The V end was cut by 3 bases, the J end by 1 base, with 11 bases between. Looked up from germline, CDR1 is DFQATT and CDR2 is SNEGSKA (reference sequence). This CDR3 has 14 amino acids. In DNA, the CDR3 is TGCAGTGCTAGGAAGGGGGTTGGCACAGATACGCAGTATTTT. Protein sequence: CSARKGVGTDTQYF.

This clonotype was found many times. The chain employs TRBV7-9 and TRBJ1-1; TRBD1 is a possible D gene (5 bases). V was cut by 10 bases and J by 5 bases, with 17 bases left in between. Germline-derived CDR1 and CDR2 are SEHNR and FQNEAQ (reference sequence). This CDR3 has 13 amino acids. Written as DNA, the CDR3 is TGTGCCACCACTATACAGGAGAATACTGAAGCTTTCTTT. This encodes CATTIQENTEAFF.

This clonotype appeared a few times. The V call is TRBV25-1, the J call TRBJ2-1, with 8 bases matching TRBD2. The J segment lost 4 bases and the V segment lost 7 bases, leaving 6 bases of the junction unmatched. The germline CDR1 and CDR2 sequences are MGHDK and SYGVNS. This CDR3 is 14 amino acids long. CDR3 residues: CASTEAGGYNEQFF. The CDR3, as DNA: TGTGCCAGCACAGAGGCGGGAGGATACAATGAGCAGTTCTTC. The full variable domain, in which reference TRBV25-1 and TRBJ2-1 provide the parts outside the CDR3, is EADIYQTPRYLVIGTGKKITLECSQTMGHDKMYWYQQDPGMELHLIHYSYGVNSTEKGDLSSESTVSRIRTEHFPLTLESARPSHTSQYLCASTEAGGYNEQFFGPGTRLTVL.

The table lists this clonotype with a count of one. The rearrangement uses TRBV27 and TRBJ2-7; D is perhaps TRBD2 (5 bases). The CDR3 is made up of 13 amino acids. The germline V gene has CDR1 MNHEY and CDR2 SMNVEV (reference sequence). The V and J ends lost 4 bases and 5 bases respectively, with 12 bases between them. CDR3 protein: CASSYEDGNEQYF. CDR3 DNA sequence: TGTGCCAGCAGTTACGAAGACGGGAACGAGCAGTACTTC.

This clonotype has ten or more counts. The chain joins TRBV7-9 to TRBJ2-6, with a weak D call TRBD1 (5 bases). Germline V gene data show CDR1 as SEHNR and CDR2 as FQNEAQ (reference sequence). The length of the CDR3 is 15 residues. V shed 3 bases and J shed 0 bases, with 6 bases lying between them. Here the CDR3 DNA reads TGTGCCAGCAGCTTGACAGTCTCTGGGGCCAACGTCCTGACTTTC. It is translated as CASSLTVSGANVLTF.

The V and J genes are TRBV10-3 and TRBJ2-1; perhaps TRBD1 as D (5 bases). Germline V lookup: CDR1 ENHRY, CDR2 SYGVKD. Trimming left V 1 base short and J 10 bases short, with 11 bases between. The CDR3 sequence is 13 residues long. The CDR3 region is CAISELPGNEQFF. The CDR3 coding sequence is TGTGCCATCAGTGAGTTGCCAGGGAACGAGCAGTTCTTC.

The sample holds a few counts of this clonotype. The chain couples TRBV20-1 to TRBJ2-1; 10 nucleotides align to TRBD2. CDR3 size: 15 residues. V trimming: 6 bases; J trimming: 7 bases; junction bases outside the gene matches: 12. CDR1 DFQATT and CDR2 SNEGSKA come from the germline V gene (reference sequence). CDR3 sequence (DNA): TGCAGTGCAAGTGGTACTAGCGGGGCTTTGAATGAGCAGTTCTTC. It codes for CSASGTSGALNEQFF.